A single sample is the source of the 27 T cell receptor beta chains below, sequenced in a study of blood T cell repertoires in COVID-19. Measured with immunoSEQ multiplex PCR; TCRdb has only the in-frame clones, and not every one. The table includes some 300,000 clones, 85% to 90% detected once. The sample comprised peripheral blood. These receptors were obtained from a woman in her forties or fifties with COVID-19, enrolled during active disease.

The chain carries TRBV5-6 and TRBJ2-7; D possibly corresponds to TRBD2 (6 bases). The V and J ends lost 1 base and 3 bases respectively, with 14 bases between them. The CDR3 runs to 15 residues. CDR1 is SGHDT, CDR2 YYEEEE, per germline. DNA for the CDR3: TGTGCCAGCAGCTTGTGGAGGGGTACAGACTACGAGCAGTACTTC. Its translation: CASSLWRGTDYEQYF.

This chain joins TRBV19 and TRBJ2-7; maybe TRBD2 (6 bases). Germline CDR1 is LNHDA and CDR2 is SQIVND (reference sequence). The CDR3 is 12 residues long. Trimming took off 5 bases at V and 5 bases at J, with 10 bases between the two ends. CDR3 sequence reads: CASSPRGNEQYF. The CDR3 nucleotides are TGTGCCAGTAGTCCCCGCGGGAACGAGCAGTACTTC.

The CDR3 sequence is CASSLGPGGEQFF. The CDR3 nucleotides are TGTGCCAGCAGCTTAGGGCCTGGCGGAGAGCAGTTCTTC. The chain has TRBV11-2 and TRBJ2-1; no clear D. The CDR3 has 13 residues. V lost 1 base, J lost 10 bases, and 11 bases lay in between. CDR1 and CDR2 (germline): SGHAT, FQNNGV.

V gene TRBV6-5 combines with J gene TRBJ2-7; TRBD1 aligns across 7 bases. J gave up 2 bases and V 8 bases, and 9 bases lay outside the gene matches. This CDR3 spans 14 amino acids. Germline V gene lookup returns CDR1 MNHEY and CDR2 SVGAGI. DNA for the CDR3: TGTGCCAGCGGGGACAGCTTACCCCCCTACGAGCAGTACTTC. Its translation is CASGDSLPPYEQYF.

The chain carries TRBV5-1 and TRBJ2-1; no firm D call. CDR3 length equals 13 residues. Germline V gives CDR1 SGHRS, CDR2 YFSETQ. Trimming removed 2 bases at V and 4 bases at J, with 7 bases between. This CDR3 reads CASSFDIYNEQFF. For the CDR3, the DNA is TGCGCCAGCAGCTTCGACATTTACAATGAGCAGTTCTTC.

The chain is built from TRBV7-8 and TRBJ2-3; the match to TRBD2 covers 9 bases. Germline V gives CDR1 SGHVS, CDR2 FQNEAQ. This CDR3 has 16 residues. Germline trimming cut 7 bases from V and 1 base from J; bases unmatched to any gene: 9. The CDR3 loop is CASTRLLAGGTDTQYF. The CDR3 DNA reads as TGTGCCAGCACCCGACTTTTAGCGGGGGGCACAGATACGCAGTATTTT. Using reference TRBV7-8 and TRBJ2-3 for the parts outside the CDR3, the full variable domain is GAGVSQSPRYKVAKRGQDVALRCDPISGHVSLFWYQQALGQGPEFLTYFQNEAQLDKSGLPSDRFFAERPEGSVSTLKIQRTQQEDSAVYLCASTRLLAGGTDTQYFGPGTRLTVL.

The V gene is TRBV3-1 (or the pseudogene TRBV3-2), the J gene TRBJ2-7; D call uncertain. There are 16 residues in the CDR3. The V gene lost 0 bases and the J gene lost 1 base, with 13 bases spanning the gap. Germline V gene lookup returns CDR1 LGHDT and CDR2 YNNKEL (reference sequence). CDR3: CASSQDLVQPSYEQYF. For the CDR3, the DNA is TGTGCCAGCAGCCAAGATCTTGTACAGCCTTCCTACGAGCAGTACTTC.

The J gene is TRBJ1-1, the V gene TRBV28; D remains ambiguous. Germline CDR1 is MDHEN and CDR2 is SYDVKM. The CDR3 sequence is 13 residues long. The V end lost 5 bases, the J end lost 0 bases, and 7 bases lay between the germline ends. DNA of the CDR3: TGTGCCAGCAGTGAGGGTCTGAACACTGAAGCTTTCTTT. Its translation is CASSEGLNTEAFF.

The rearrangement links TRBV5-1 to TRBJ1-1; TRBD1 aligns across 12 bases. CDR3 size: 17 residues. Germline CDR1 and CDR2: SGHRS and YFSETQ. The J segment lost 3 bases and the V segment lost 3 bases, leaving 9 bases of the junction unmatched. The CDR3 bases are TGCGCCAGCAGCTACGCCGGGACAGGGGGCCCGGACACTGAAGCTTTCTTT. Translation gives CASSYAGTGGPDTEAFF.

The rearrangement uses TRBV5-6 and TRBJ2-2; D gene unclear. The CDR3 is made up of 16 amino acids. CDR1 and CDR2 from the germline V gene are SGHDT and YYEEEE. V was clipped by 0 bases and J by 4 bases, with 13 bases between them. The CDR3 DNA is TGTGCCAGCAGCTTGGTGAGAGGCCGTACCACCGGGGAGCTGTTTTTT. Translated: CASSLVRGRTTGELFF. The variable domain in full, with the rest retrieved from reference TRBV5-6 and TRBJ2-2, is DAGVTQSPTHLIKTRGQQVTLRCSPKSGHDTVSWYQQALGQGPQFIFQYYEEEERQRGNFPDRFSGHQFPNYSSELNVNALLLGDSALYLCASSLVRGRTTGELFFGEGSRLTVL.

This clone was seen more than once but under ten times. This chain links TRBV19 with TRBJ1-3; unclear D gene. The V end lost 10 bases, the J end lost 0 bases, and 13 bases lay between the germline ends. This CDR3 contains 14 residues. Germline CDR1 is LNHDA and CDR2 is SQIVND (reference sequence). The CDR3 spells CAIASTGSGNTIYF. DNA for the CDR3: TGTGCCATCGCATCCACCGGCTCTGGAAACACCATATATTTT.

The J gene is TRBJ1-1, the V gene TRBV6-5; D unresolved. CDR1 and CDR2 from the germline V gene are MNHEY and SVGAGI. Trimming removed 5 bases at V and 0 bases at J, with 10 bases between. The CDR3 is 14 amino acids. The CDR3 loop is CASSRKNLNTEAFF. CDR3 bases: TGTGCCAGCAGTAGAAAGAACTTGAACACTGAAGCTTTCTTT.

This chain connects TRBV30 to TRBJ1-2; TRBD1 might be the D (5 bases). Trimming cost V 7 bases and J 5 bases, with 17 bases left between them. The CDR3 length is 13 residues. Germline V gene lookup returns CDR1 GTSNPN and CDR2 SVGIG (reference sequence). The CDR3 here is CAYLLDRTYGYTF. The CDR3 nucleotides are TGTGCCTACCTACTTGACAGAACATATGGCTACACCTTC.

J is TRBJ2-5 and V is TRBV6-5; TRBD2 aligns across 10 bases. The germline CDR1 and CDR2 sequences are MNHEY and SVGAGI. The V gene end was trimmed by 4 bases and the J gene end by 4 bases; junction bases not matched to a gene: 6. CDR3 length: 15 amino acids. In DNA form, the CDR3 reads TGTGCCAGCAGTTCCCATCTAGCGGGAGTAGAGACCCAGTACTTC. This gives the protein CASSSHLAGVETQYF.

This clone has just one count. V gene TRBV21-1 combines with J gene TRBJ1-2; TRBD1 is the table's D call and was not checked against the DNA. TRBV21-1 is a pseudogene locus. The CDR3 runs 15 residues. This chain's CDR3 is CASSKVPGANCGYTF. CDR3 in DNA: TGTGCCAGCAGCAAAGTGCCAGGGGCCAACTGTGGCTACACCTTC.

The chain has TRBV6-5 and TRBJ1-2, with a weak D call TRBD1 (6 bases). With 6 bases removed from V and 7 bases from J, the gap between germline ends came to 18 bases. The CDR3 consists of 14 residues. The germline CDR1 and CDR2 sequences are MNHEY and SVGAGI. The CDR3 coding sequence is TGTGCCAGCAGGACAATACAGGGAGCTGGTGGCTACACCTTC. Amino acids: CASRTIQGAGGYTF.

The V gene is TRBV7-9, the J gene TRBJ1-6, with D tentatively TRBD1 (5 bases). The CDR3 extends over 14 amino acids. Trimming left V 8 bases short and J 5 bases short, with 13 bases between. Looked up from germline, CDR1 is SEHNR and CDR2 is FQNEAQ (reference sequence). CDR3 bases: TGTGCCAGCGACACAGGAAACAATAATTCACCCCTCCACTTT. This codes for CASDTGNNNSPLHF.

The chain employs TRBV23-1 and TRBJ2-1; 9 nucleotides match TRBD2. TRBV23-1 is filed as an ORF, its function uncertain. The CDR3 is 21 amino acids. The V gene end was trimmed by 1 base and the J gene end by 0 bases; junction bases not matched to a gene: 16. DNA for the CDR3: TGCGCCAGCAGTCAATACCCCCTACTAGCGGGTCCCATTAGCTCCTACAATGAGCAGTTCTTC. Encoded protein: CASSQYPLLAGPISSYNEQFF.

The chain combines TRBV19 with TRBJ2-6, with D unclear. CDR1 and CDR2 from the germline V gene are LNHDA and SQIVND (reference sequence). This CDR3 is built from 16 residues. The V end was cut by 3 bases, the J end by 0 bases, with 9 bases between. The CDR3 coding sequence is TGTGCCAGTAGTATGAGGCAGAACTCTGGGGCCAACGTCCTGACTTTC. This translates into CASSMRQNSGANVLTF.

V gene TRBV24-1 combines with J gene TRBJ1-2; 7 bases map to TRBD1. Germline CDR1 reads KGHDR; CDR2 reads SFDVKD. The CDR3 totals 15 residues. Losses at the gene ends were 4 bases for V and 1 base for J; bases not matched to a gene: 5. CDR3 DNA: TGTGCCACCAGTGACCCCAGGGGGTTTAACTATGGCTACACCTTC. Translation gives CATSDPRGFNYGYTF.

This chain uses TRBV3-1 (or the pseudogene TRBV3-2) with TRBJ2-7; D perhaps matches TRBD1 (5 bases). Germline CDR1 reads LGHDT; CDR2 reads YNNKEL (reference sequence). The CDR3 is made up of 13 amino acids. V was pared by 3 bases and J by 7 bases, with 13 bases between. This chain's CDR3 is CASSHRVHYEQYF. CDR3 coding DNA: TGTGCCAGCAGCCACAGGGTCCATTATGAGCAGTACTTC.

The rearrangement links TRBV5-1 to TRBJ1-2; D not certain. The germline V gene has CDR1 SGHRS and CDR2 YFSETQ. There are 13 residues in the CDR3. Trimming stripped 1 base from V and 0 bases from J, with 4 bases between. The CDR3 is CASSLPSNYGYTF. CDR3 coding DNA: TGCGCCAGCAGCTTGCCCTCTAACTATGGCTACACCTTC. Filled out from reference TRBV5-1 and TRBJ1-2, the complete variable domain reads KAGVTQTPRYLIKTRGQQVTLSCSPISGHRSVSWYQQTPGQGLQFLFEYFSETQRNKGNFPGRFSGRQFSNSRSEMNVSTLELGDSALYLCASSLPSNYGYTFGSGTRLTVV.

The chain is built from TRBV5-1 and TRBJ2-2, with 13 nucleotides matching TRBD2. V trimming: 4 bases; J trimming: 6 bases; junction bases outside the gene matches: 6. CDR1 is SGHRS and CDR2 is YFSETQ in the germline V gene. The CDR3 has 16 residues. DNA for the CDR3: TGCGCCAGCAGCCCAAGGACTAGCGGGAGTTCCGGGGAGCTGTTTTTT. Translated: CASSPRTSGSSGELFF.

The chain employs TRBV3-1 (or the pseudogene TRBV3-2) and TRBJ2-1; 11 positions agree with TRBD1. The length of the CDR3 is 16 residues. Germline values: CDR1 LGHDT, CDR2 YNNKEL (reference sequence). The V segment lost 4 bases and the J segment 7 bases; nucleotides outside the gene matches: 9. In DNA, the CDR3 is TGTGCCAGCAGCCTAACCGGGACAGGGGGACAGAATGAGCAGTTCTTC. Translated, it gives CASSLTGTGGQNEQFF.

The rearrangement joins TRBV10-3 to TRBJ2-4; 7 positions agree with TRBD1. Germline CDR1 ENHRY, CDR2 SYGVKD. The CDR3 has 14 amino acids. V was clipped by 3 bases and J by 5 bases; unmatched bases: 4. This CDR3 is CAISDSGTENIQYF. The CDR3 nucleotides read TGTGCCATCAGTGACTCCGGGACAGAAAACATTCAGTACTTC.

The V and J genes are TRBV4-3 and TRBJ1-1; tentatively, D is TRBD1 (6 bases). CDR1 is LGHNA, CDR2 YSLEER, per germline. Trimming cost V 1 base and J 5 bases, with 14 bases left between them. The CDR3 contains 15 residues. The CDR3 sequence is CASSQAPQGNTEAFF. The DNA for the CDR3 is TGCGCCAGCAGCCAAGCTCCCCAGGGGAATACTGAAGCTTTCTTT.

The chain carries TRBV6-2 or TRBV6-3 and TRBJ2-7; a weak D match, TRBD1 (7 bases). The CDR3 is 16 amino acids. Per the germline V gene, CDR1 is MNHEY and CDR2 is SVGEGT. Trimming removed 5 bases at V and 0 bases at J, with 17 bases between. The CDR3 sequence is CASSPRGAGISYEQYF. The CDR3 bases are TGTGCCAGCAGTCCCAGGGGGGCAGGGATCTCCTACGAGCAGTACTTC.